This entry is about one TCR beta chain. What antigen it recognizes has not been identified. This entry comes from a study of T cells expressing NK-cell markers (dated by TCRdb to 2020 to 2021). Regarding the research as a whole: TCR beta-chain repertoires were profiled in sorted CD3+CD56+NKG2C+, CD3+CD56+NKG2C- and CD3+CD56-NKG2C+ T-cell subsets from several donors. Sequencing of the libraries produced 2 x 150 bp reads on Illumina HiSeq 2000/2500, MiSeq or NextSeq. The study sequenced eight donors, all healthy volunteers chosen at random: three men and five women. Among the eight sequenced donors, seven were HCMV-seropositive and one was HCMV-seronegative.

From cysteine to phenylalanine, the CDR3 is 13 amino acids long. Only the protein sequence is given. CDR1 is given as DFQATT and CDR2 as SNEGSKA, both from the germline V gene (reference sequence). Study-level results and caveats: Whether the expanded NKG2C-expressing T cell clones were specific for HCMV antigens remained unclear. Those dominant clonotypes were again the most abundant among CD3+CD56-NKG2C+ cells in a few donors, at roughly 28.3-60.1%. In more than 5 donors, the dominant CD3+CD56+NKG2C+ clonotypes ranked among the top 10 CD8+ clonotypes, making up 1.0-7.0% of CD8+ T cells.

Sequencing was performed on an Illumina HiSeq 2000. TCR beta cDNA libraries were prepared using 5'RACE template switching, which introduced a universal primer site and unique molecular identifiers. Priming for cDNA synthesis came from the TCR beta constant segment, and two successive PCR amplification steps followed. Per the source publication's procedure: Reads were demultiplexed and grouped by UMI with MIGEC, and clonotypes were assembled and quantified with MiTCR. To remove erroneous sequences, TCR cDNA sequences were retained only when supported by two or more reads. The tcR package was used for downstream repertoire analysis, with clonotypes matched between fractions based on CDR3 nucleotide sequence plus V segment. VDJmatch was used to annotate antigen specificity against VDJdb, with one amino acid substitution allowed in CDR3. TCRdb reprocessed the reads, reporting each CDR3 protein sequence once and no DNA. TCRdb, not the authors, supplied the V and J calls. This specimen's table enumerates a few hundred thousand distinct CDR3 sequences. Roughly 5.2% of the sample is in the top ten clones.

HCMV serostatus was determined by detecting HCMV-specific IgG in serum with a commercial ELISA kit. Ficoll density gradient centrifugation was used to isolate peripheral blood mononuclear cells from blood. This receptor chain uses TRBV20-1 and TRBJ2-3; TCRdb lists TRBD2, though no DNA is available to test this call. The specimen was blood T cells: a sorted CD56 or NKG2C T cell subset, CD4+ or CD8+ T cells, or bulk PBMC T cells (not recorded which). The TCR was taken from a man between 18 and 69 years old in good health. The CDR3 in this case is CSAPRIGGDTQYF.